This T cell receptor beta chain emerged from a study of cytomegalovirus exposure and HLA in healthy donors. Study observations and caveats: It was likely that a cluster of highly shared sequence variants was a sequencing artifact. Later work showed greater clonal expansion in HLA-associated TCR beta chains than in equally common others.

Regarding donors, all were healthy bone marrow donors. The J segment lost 4 bases and the V segment lost 5 bases, leaving 6 bases of the junction unmatched. There are 15 residues in the CDR3. CDR1 and CDR2 (germline): SGHKS, YYEKEE (reference sequence). The PCR had 60 Vbeta and 13 Jbeta primers. Under the authors' procedure: Approximately 11 million of the approximately 80 million unique TCR beta chains counted in a later analysis were shared. The protocol was immunoSEQ multiplex PCR, while the TCRdb copy is restricted to in-frame clones and leaves out a portion. Clone size and V and J calls were adopted from that table, with D and trimming inferred from the DNA. The sample includes around 130,000 clones, 75% to 90% of them seen just once. As for this clone: What it recognizes is unknown.

V usage is TRBV5-5 and J usage is TRBJ2-7, with TRBD2 identical over 13 bases. This receptor was taken from a man younger than 40 in good health and CMV-seronegative. The specimen was PBMCs. The CDR3 protein is CASSQGLAGRYEQYF. DNA of the CDR3: TGTGCCAGCAGTCAGGGACTAGCGGGACGGTACGAGCAGTACTTC.